This T cell receptor beta chain was observed in a study of blood T cell repertoires in COVID-19. Those enrolled in Seattle joined during active infection and were followed longitudinally afterward. Study processing details: Estimation of nucleated cell counts relied on the amplification of reference gene primers. The repertoire was sequenced with immunoSEQ multiplex PCR; TCRdb's copy has only in-frame clones and lacks some. V and J calls and clone size follow that table, whereas D and trimming were derived from the DNA. This table has roughly 340,000 clones, 85% to 90% appearing once. Germline CDR1 reads SGHTS; CDR2 reads YDEGEE. V was pared by 2 bases and J by 4 bases, with 15 bases between. The CDR3 runs 15 residues.

Material: peripheral blood. This clonotype originated in a woman in her sixties or seventies with COVID-19, enrolled during active disease. The rearrangement joins TRBV5-8 to TRBJ1-2; D is undetermined. The CDR3 DNA is TGTGCCAGCAGCTTTCGGGAGGGTGGCCTCTATGGCTACACCTTC. The encoded protein is CASSFREGGLYGYTF.